Listed below are T cell receptor beta chains from one sample, sequenced in a study of patients and donors after allogeneic stem cell transplantation. TCRdb reprocessed the RT-PCR reads via MiXCR and lists one record per CDR3 protein. Of roughly 1,700 distinct CDR3 sequences in the sample, about 4.4% were seen once. Sequencing was carried out using blood, either unsorted or a sorted T cell fraction (not recorded which). The source of these receptors is a human donor who was either an allogeneic HSCT recipient or a stem cell or donor lymphocyte infusion donor (not recorded which). It is not recorded whose cells these are; they may come from a transplant donor. The CDR3 runs from the conserved cysteine through the conserved F or W. D genes are given only for firm matches. Clone size, where shown, is once, few, many, or a class for clones that have expanded.

size: large
J: TRBJ1-1
D: -
V: TRBV7-6
CDR3: CASSLVTGLNTEAFF
DNA: TGTGCCAGCAGCTTAGTTACAGGGTTGAACACTGAAGCTTTCTTT

size: few
J: TRBJ2-1
D: -
V: TRBV7-9
CDR3: CASSLDDNEQFF
DNA: TGTGCCAGCAGCTTAGATGACAATGAGCAGTTCTTC

size: -
J: TRBJ2-7
D: TRBD2
V: TRBV10-3
CDR3: CAIRKTSGSSYEQYF
DNA: TGTGCCATCAGAAAGACTAGCGGGAGCTCCTACGAGCAGTACTTC

size: large
J: TRBJ2-7
D: -
V: TRBV15
CDR3: CATTSGYEQYF
DNA: TGTGCCACCACCTCAGGGTACGAGCAGTACTTC

size: medium-sized
J: TRBJ2-1
D: TRBD1
V: TRBV7-2
CDR3: CASLTTGQGYNEQFF
DNA: TGTGCCAGCCTTACAACGGGACAGGGTTACAATGAGCAGTTCTTC

size: medium-sized
J: TRBJ2-3
D: -
V: TRBV11-2
CDR3: CASSSGITQYF
DNA: TGTGCCAGCAGCTCGGGCATAACGCAGTATTTT

size: medium-sized
J: TRBJ2-7
D: TRBD1
V: TRBV7-9
CDR3: CASSSGTGSYEQYF
DNA: TGTGCCAGCAGCTCCGGGACAGGGTCCTACGAGCAGTACTTC

size: large
J: TRBJ1-5
D: -
V: TRBV7-2
CDR3: CASSWGRDQPQHF
DNA: TGTGCCAGCAGCTGGGGGAGGGATCAGCCCCAGCATTTT

size: few
J: TRBJ1-5
D: TRBD1
V: TRBV6-6
CDR3: CASNTPGQGYSNQPQHF
DNA: TGTGCCAGCAACACTCCGGGACAGGGGTATAGCAATCAGCCCCAGCATTTT

size: medium-sized
J: TRBJ2-6
D: -
V: TRBV5-1
CDR3: CASSFSGANVLTF
DNA: TGCGCCAGCAGCTTCTCTGGGGCCAACGTCCTGACTTTC

size: -
J: TRBJ2-7
D: -
V: TRBV10-2
CDR3: CASSETLAINLYEQYF
DNA: TGCGCCAGCAGTGAGACGTTAGCGATCAATCTTTACGAGCAGTACTTC

size: few
J: TRBJ2-1
D: TRBD1
V: TRBV24-1
CDR3: CATSDSDRDYNEQFF
DNA: TGTGCCACCAGTGATTCTGACAGGGACTACAATGAGCAGTTCTTC

size: medium-sized
J: TRBJ2-2
D: TRBD2
V: TRBV7-1
CDR3: CASSSPQEASGDGFGELFF
DNA: TGTGCCAGCAGCTCCCCCCAGGAGGCTAGCGGGGATGGTTTCGGGGAGCTGTTTTTT

size: medium-sized
J: TRBJ1-5
D: TRBD1
V: TRBV5-6
CDR3: CASSSPEDRANNQPQHF
DNA: TGTGCCAGCAGCTCTCCTGAGGACAGGGCCAACAATCAGCCCCAGCATTTT

size: medium-sized
J: TRBJ1-1
D: -
V: TRBV6-4
CDR3: CASSDQLDTEAFF
DNA: TGTGCCAGCAGTGACCAGCTTGACACTGAAGCTTTCTTT

size: -
J: TRBJ1-1
D: -
V: TRBV7-9
CDR3: CASSLQSKRTEAFF
DNA: TGTGCCAGCAGCTTACAGTCGAAGCGCACTGAAGCTTTCTTT

size: few
J: TRBJ1-5
D: -
V: TRBV20-1
CDR3: CSAPWPQHF
DNA: TGCAGTGCTCCCTGGCCCCAGCATTTT

size: medium-sized
J: TRBJ1-4
D: TRBD1
V: TRBV5-4
CDR3: CASSYGTGNEKLFF
DNA: TGTGCCAGCAGCTATGGGACAGGGAATGAAAAACTGTTTTTT

size: -
J: TRBJ2-1
D: TRBD2
V: TRBV27
CDR3: CASSSQGLAYRERDEQFF
DNA: TGTGCCAGCAGTTCCCAGGGACTAGCGTACCGTGAGCGCGATGAGCAGTTCTTC

size: large
J: TRBJ2-1
D: TRBD2
V: TRBV11-3
CDR3: CASSLEVGLAGMNEQFF
DNA: TGTGCCAGCAGCTTAGAGGTGGGACTAGCGGGAATGAATGAGCAGTTCTTC

size: few
J: TRBJ1-1
D: -
V: TRBV6-5
CDR3: CASSRKSRRTEAFF
DNA: TGTGCCAGCAGCCGGAAATCTAGGAGAACTGAAGCTTTCTTT

size: -
J: TRBJ2-6
D: -
V: TRBV11-3
CDR3: CASSLVQTGANVLTF
DNA: TGTGCCAGCAGCTTAGTCCAGACTGGGGCCAACGTCCTGACTTTC

size: medium-sized
J: TRBJ2-1
D: -
V: TRBV10-2
CDR3: CASSEFGNEQFF
DNA: TGCGCCAGCAGTGAGTTTGGGAATGAGCAGTTCTTC

size: large
J: TRBJ2-7
D: -
V: TRBV13
CDR3: CASSPPASYEQYF
DNA: TGTGCCAGCAGCCCCCCAGCCTCCTACGAGCAGTACTTC

size: few
J: TRBJ1-6
D: TRBD1
V: TRBV4-1
CDR3: CASSQWLRGENSPLHF
DNA: TGCGCCAGCAGCCAATGGCTCAGGGGGGAAAATTCACCCCTCCACTTT

size: medium-sized
J: TRBJ2-1
D: -
V: TRBV15
CDR3: CATSRGPNNEQFF
DNA: TGTGCCACCAGCCGCGGACCGAACAATGAGCAGTTCTTC

size: medium-sized
J: TRBJ2-3
D: -
V: TRBV27
CDR3: CASSEQGIFTDTQYF
DNA: TGTGCCAGCAGCGAGCAGGGGATTTTCACAGATACGCAGTATTTT

size: medium-sized
J: TRBJ2-1
D: -
V: TRBV12-5
CDR3: CASAGLPYNEQFF
DNA: TGTGCTAGTGCGGGACTTCCTTACAATGAGCAGTTCTTC

size: medium-sized
J: TRBJ2-1
D: -
V: TRBV5-1
CDR3: CASSDKYEQFF
DNA: TGCGCCAGCAGCGATAAATATGAGCAGTTCTTC

size: medium-sized
J: TRBJ1-2
D: -
V: TRBV6-1
CDR3: CASSTDTWNYGYTF
DNA: TGTGCCAGCAGTACTGACACGTGGAACTATGGCTACACCTTC

size: medium-sized
J: TRBJ1-1
D: TRBD1
V: TRBV5-1
CDR3: CASTSAGGYTEAFF
DNA: TGCGCCAGCACCTCCGCAGGGGGTTACACTGAAGCTTTCTTT

size: -
J: TRBJ2-7
D: -
V: TRBV18
CDR3: CASSPEGQQYF
DNA: TGTGCCAGCTCACCGGAGGGGCAGCAGTACTTC

size: -
J: TRBJ2-3
D: TRBD2
V: TRBV7-2
CDR3: CASSLIAGDTDTQYF
DNA: TGTGCCAGCAGCTTAATAGCGGGAGATACCGATACGCAGTATTTT

size: -
J: TRBJ2-5
D: -
V: TRBV14
CDR3: CASSQFETQYF
DNA: TGTGCCAGCAGCCAATTCGAGACCCAGTACTTC

size: medium-sized
J: TRBJ2-3
D: TRBD2
V: TRBV7-9
CDR3: CASSTLSGLATDTQYF
DNA: TGTGCCAGCAGCACACTAAGCGGACTAGCCACAGATACGCAGTATTTT

size: medium-sized
J: TRBJ2-7
D: TRBD2
V: TRBV27
CDR3: CASSLAGGAYEQYF
DNA: TGTGCCAGCAGTTTAGCGGGAGGGGCCTACGAGCAGTACTTC

size: medium-sized
J: TRBJ2-1
D: -
V: TRBV6-4
CDR3: CASSDVFGNEQFF
DNA: TGTGCCAGCAGTGACGTATTCGGGAATGAGCAGTTCTTC

size: -
J: TRBJ2-7
D: TRBD2
V: TRBV9
CDR3: CASSGTPGGRTEQYF
DNA: TGTGCCAGCAGCGGAACCCCCGGCGGGAGGACCGAGCAGTACTTC

size: -
J: TRBJ1-2
D: -
V: TRBV4-1
CDR3: CASSQEVYGGYTF
DNA: TGCGCCAGCAGCCAAGAGGTCTACGGTGGCTACACCTTC

size: medium-sized
J: TRBJ2-7
D: TRBD1
V: TRBV24-1
CDR3: CATSEDRGSHEQYF
DNA: TGTGCCACCAGTGAGGACAGGGGGTCTCACGAGCAGTACTTC

size: few
J: TRBJ2-4
D: -
V: TRBV27
CDR3: CASSRGTGLQNIQYF
DNA: TGTGCCAGCAGCCGGGGAACAGGGCTCCAAAACATTCAGTACTTC

size: -
J: TRBJ2-2
D: -
V: TRBV10-3
CDR3: CAISAFRSGPNTGELFF
DNA: TGTGCCATCAGTGCGTTTCGATCGGGGCCGAACACCGGGGAGCTGTTTTTT

size: medium-sized
J: TRBJ2-7
D: -
V: TRBV7-9
CDR3: CASSSWETYEQYF
DNA: TGTGCCAGCAGCAGCTGGGAGACCTACGAGCAGTACTTC

size: -
J: TRBJ2-5
D: TRBD1
V: TRBV25-1
CDR3: CASSDRSRGHQETQYF
DNA: TGTGCCAGCAGTGATAGGAGCAGGGGGCACCAAGAGACCCAGTACTTC

size: few
J: TRBJ1-6
D: TRBD1
V: TRBV6-1
CDR3: CASSSPTGASLHF
DNA: TGTGCCAGCAGCTCCCCGACAGGGGCCTCTCTCCACTTT

size: medium-sized
J: TRBJ2-6
D: -
V: TRBV5-8
CDR3: CASSLWGDGANVLTF
DNA: TGTGCCAGCAGCTTGTGGGGCGATGGGGCCAACGTCCTGACTTTC

size: few
J: TRBJ2-7
D: TRBD2
V: TRBV27
CDR3: CASSSKTSGRAYEQYF
DNA: TGTGCCAGCAGTTCCAAGACTAGCGGGAGGGCCTACGAGCAGTACTTC

size: -
J: TRBJ2-7
D: TRBD1
V: TRBV10-1
CDR3: CASSPWTGDEQYF
DNA: TGCGCCAGCAGCCCCTGGACAGGGGACGAGCAGTACTTC

size: medium-sized
J: TRBJ2-1
D: -
V: TRBV6-6
CDR3: CASSSIGSEQFF
DNA: TGTGCCAGCAGTTCGATAGGTAGTGAGCAGTTCTTC

size: medium-sized
J: TRBJ1-2
D: -
V: TRBV6-5
CDR3: CASSYSEADAYGYTF
DNA: TGTGCCAGCAGTTACTCGGAGGCAGATGCCTATGGCTACACCTTC

size: medium-sized
J: TRBJ2-3
D: -
V: TRBV7-2
CDR3: CASSLANTQYF
DNA: TGTGCCAGCAGCTTAGCGAATACGCAGTATTTT

size: few
J: TRBJ1-2
D: -
V: TRBV10-1
CDR3: CASSVRCQGYTF
DNA: TGCGCCAGCAGTGTACGCTGTCAGGGCTACACCTTC

size: few
J: TRBJ2-3
D: -
V: TRBV7-3
CDR3: CASSFERATADTQYF
DNA: TGTGCCAGCAGCTTTGAGCGGGCTACGGCAGATACGCAGTATTTT

size: -
J: TRBJ2-5
D: -
V: TRBV5-1
CDR3: CASRRTYQETQYF
DNA: TGCGCCAGCAGACGGACGTACCAAGAGACCCAGTACTTC

size: few
J: TRBJ2-1
D: -
V: TRBV7-6
CDR3: CASSREVNEQFF
DNA: TGTGCCAGCAGCAGGGAAGTGAATGAGCAGTTCTTC

size: medium-sized
J: TRBJ2-7
D: -
V: TRBV11-2
CDR3: CASSSLHEQYF
DNA: TGTGCCAGCAGCTCATTACACGAGCAGTACTTC

size: few
J: TRBJ2-3
D: -
V: TRBV7-6
CDR3: CASSHRTGTQYF
DNA: TGTGCCAGCAGCCACCGGACGGGCACGCAGTATTTT

size: medium-sized
J: TRBJ2-1
D: -
V: TRBV11-3
CDR3: CASSRGGSTNEQFF
DNA: TGTGCCAGCAGCAGAGGGGGTAGCACTAATGAGCAGTTCTTC

size: medium-sized
J: TRBJ1-1
D: -
V: TRBV29-1
CDR3: CSVDGRLENTEAFF
DNA: TGCAGCGTTGACGGGCGGCTTGAGAACACTGAAGCTTTCTTT

size: medium-sized
J: TRBJ2-7
D: -
V: TRBV3-1
CDR3: CASSPSWTTYEQYF
DNA: TGTGCCAGCAGCCCATCGTGGACAACTTACGAGCAGTACTTC